This T cell receptor beta chain is drawn from a study of memory CD4+ T cells and cytomegalovirus serostatus. Study in general: Healthy Belgian adult donors included nine or ten CMV-positive and some 24 CMV-negative people. The study, taken as a whole, reports: CD4+ memory repertoires contained about two fifths of the roughly 160 reported CMV TCRbeta sequences.

Regarding this clone: No antigen is known for it.

V lost 4 bases, J lost 4 bases, and 13 bases stayed unmatched. Germline V gives CDR1 LNHDA, CDR2 SQIVND (reference sequence). This CDR3 contains 19 residues. The sort gate was single viable CD3+CD4+CD8-CD45RO+ cells for memory CD4+ T cells. The table came from immunoSEQ multiplex PCR; TCRdb's copy has only in-frame clones and leaves some out. Of just under 60,000 clones listed, approximately 78% are singletons. Sequenced input: memory CD4+ T cells from blood. The V call is TRBV19, the J call TRBJ2-1; 13 bases match TRBD2. This TCR was sampled from an adult in good health and CMV-seronegative. The CDR3 loop is CASSTSRLAGGSAYNEQFF. CDR3 DNA: TGTGCCAGTAGTACGTCTCGACTAGCGGGAGGTAGTGCATACAATGAGCAGTTCTTC. Looking up the rest from reference TRBV19 and TRBJ2-1 gives the full variable domain: DGGITQSPKYLFRKEGQNVTLSCEQNLNHDAMYWYRQDPGQGLRLIYYSQIVNDFQKGDIAEGYSVSREKKESFPLTVTSAQKNPTAFYLCASSTSRLAGGSAYNEQFFGPGTRLTVL.